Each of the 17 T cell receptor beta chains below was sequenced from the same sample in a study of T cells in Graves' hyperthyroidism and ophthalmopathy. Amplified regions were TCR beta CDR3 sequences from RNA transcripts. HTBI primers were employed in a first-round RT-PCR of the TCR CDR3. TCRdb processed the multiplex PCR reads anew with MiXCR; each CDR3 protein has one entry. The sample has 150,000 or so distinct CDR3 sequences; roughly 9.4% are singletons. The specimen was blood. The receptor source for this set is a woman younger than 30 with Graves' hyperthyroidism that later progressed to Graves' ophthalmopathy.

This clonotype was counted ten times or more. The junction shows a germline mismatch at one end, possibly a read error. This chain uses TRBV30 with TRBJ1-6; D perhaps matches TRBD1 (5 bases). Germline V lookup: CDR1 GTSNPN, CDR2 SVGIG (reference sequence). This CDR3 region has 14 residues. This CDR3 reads CAWSPNRRNSPPHF. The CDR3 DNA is TGTGCCTGGAGTCCAAACAGGAGGAATTCACCCCCCCACTTT. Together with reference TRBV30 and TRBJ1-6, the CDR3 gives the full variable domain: SQTIHQWPATLVQPVGSPLSLECTVEGTSNPNLYWYRQAAGRGLQLLFYSVGIGQISSEVPQNLSASRPQDRQFILSSKKLLLSDSGFYLCAWSPNRRNSPPHFGNGTRLTVT.

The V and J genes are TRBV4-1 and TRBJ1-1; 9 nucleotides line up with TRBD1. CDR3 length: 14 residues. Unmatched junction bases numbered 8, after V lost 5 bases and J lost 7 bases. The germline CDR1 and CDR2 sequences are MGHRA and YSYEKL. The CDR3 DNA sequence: TGCGCCAGCAGCTCCCGGGACAGGGTCAATGAAGCTTTCTTT. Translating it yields CASSSRDRVNEAFF.

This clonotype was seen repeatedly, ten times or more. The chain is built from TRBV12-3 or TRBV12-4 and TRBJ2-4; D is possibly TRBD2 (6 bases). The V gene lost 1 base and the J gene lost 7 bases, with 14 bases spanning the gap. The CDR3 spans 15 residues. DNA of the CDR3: TGTGCCAGCAGTTTAGAAACCGGGGGACTGAACATTCAGTACTTC. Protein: CASSLETGGLNIQYF.

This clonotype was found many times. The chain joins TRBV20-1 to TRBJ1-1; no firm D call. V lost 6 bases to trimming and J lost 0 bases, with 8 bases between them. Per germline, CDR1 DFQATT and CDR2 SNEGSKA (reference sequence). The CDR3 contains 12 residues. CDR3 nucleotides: TGCAGTGCCGGAGGGATGAACACTGAAGCTTTCTTT. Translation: CSAGGMNTEAFF.

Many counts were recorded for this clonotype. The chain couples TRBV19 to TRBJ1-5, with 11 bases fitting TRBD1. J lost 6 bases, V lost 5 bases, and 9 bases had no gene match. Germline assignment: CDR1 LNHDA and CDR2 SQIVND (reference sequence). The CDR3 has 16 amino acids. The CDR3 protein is CASSAPGQGGTQPQHF. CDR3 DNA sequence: TGTGCCAGTAGTGCTCCGGGACAGGGGGGAACTCAGCCCCAGCATTTT.

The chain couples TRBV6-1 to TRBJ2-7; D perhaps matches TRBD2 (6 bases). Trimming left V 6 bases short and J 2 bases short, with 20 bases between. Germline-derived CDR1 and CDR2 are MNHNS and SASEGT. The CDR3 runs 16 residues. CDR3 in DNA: TGTGCCAGCAGCCTTTCGCCGGGGGAAGGGACCTACGAGCAGTACTTC. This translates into CASSLSPGEGTYEQYF.

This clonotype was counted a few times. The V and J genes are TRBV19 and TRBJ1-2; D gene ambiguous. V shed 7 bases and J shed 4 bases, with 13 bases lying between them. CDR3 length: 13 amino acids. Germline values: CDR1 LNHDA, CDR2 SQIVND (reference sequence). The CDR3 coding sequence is TGTGCCAGTACTACCGGACGGATCTATGGCTACACCTTC. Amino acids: CASTTGRIYGYTF.

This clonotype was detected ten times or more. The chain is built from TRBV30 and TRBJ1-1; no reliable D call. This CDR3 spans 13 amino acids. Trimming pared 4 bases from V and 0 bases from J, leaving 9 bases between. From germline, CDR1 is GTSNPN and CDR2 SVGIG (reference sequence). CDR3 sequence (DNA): TGTGCCTGGAACAGACTCATGAACACTGAAGCTTTCTTT. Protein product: CAWNRLMNTEAFF.

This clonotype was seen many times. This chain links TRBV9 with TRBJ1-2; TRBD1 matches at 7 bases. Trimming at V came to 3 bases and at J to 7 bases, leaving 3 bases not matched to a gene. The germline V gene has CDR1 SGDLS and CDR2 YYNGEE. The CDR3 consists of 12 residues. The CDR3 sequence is CASSGAGGGYTF. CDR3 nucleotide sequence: TGTGCCAGCAGCGGGGCAGGGGGTGGCTACACCTTC.

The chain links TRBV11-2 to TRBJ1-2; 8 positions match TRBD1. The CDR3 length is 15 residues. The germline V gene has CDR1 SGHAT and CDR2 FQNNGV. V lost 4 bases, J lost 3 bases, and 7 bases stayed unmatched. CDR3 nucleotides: TGTGCCAGCAGCTACACGGGACAGGCCCACTATGGCTACACCTTC. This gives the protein CASSYTGQAHYGYTF. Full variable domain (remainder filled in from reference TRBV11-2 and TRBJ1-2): EAGVAQSPRYKIIEKRQSVAFWCNPISGHATLYWYQQILGQGPKLLIQFQNNGVVDDSQLPKDRFSAERLKGVDSTLKIQPAKLEDSAVYLCASSYTGQAHYGYTFGSGTRLTVV.

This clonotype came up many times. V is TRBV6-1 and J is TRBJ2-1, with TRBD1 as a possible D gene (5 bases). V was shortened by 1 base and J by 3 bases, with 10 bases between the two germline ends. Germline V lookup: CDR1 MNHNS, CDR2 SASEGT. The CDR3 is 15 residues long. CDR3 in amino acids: CASSEDHRYYNEQFF. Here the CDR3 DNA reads TGTGCCAGCAGTGAAGATCACAGGTACTACAATGAGCAGTTCTTC.

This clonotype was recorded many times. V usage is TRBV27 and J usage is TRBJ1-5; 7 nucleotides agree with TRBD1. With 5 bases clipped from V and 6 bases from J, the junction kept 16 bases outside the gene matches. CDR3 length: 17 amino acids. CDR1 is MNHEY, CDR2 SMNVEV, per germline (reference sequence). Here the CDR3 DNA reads TGTGCCAGCAGTGGCTTGGACAGGTATCAATCGGGTCAGCCCCAGCATTTT. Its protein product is CASSGLDRYQSGQPQHF.

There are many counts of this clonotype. The CDR3 bases are TGTGCCAGCAGCTTAAGGGGCAACTACGAGCAGTACTTC. This encodes CASSLRGNYEQYF. The V and J genes are TRBV7-3 and TRBJ2-7; a weak D match, TRBD1 (5 bases). The CDR3 is 13 amino acids. In germline, CDR1 is SGHTA, CDR2 FQGTGA. V was pared by 1 base and J by 3 bases, with 7 bases between.

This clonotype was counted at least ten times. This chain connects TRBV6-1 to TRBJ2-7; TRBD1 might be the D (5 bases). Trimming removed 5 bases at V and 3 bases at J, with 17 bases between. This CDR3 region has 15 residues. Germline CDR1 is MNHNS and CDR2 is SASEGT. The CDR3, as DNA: TGTGCCAGCAGTCACCCTTTTCAGGGTTACTACGAGCAGTACTTC. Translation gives CASSHPFQGYYEQYF.

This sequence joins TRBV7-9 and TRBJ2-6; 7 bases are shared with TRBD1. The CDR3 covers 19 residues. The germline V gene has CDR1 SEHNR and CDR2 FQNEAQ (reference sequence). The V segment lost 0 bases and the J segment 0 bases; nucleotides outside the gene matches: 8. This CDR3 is CASSLAVGTASSGANVLTF. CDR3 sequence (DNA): TGTGCCAGCAGCTTAGCGGTAGGGACAGCGAGCTCTGGGGCCAACGTCCTGACTTTC.

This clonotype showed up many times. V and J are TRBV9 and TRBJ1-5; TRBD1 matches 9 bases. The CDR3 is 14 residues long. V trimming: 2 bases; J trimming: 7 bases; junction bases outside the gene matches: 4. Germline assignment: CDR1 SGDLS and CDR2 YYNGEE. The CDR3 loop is CASSVGQGQQPQHF. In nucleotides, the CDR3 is TGTGCCAGCAGCGTGGGACAGGGTCAACAGCCCCAGCATTTT.

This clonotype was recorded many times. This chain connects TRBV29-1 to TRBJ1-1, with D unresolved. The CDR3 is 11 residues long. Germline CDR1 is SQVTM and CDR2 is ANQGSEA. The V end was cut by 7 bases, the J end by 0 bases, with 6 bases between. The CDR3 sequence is CSAMMNTEAFF. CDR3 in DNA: TGCAGCGCCATGATGAACACTGAAGCTTTCTTT. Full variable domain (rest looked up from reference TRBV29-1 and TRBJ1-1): SAVISQKPSRDICQRGTSLTIQCQVDSQVTMMFWYRQQPGQSLTLIATANQGSEATYESGFVIDKFPISRPNLTFSTLTVSNMSPEDSSIYLCSAMMNTEAFFGQGTRLTVV.